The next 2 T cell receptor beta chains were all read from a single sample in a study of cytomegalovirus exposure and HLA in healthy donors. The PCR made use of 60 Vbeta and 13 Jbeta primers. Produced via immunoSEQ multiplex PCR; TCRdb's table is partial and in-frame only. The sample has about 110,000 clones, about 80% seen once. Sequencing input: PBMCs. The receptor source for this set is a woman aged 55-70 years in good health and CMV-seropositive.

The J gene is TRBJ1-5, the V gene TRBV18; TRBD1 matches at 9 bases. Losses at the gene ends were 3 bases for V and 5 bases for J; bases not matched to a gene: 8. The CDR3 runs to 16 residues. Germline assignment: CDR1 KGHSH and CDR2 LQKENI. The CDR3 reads CASSPGTGQLHQPQHF. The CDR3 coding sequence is TGTGCCAGCTCACCCGGGACAGGGCAATTACATCAGCCCCAGCATTTT.

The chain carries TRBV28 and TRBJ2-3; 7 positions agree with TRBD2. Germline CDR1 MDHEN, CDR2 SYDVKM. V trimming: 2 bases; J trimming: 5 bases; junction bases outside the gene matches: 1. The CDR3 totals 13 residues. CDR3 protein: CASSLGGVDTQYF. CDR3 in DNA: TGTGCCAGCAGTTTAGGGGGGGTAGATACGCAGTATTTT.